Listed below are T cell receptor beta chains from one sample, sequenced in a study of Ad26.COV2.S vaccination and SARS-CoV-2 variants. Profiled with immunoSEQ multiplex PCR; TCRdb holds only in-frame clones, not every one. Here the sample spans around 450,000 clones, roughly 90% being singletons. Here the sequenced sample was peripheral blood, taken in a trial of Ad26.COV2.S vaccine versus placebo. All receptors derive from a person aged 18-65 years who received the Ad26.COV2.S COVID-19 vaccine or a placebo. CDR3s include the opening cysteine and the closing phenylalanine or tryptophan. Fields, in order: V gene, clone size, D gene, J gene, CDR3 DNA, CDR3 protein. The D gene is left open where the match is weak. Only part of the rows carry a size: once, few, many, or a class if the clone is expanded.

v_gene: TRBV6-1; abundance: many; d_gene: TRBD1; j_gene: TRBJ2-1; CDR3nt: TGTGCCAGCAGTGAAAGAGTTGGGACAGGGTGGAATGAGCAGTTCTTC; CDR3aa: CASSERVGTGWNEQFF
v_gene: TRBV5-1; abundance: NA; d_gene: TRBD1; j_gene: TRBJ2-7; CDR3nt: TGCGCCAGCAGCTTGGCTCCGGGACAGTACGAGCAGTACTTC; CDR3aa: CASSLAPGQYEQYF
v_gene: TRBV9; abundance: NA; d_gene: NA; j_gene: TRBJ2-5; CDR3nt: TGTGCCAGCAGCGTAGGCGGGTGGGAAGAGACCCAGTACTTC; CDR3aa: CASSVGGWEETQYF
v_gene: TRBV4-3; abundance: NA; d_gene: NA; j_gene: TRBJ1-6; CDR3nt: TGCGCCAGCAGCCTTCGGGTCAGAAATTCACCCCTCCACTTT; CDR3aa: CASSLRVRNSPLHF
v_gene: TRBV3-1/TRBV3-2; abundance: NA; d_gene: TRBD1; j_gene: TRBJ1-1; CDR3nt: TGTGCCAGCAGCCAAGCTCCAGGGGGCATTGGCACTGAAGCTTTCTTT; CDR3aa: CASSQAPGGIGTEAFF
v_gene: TRBV6-5; abundance: NA; d_gene: NA; j_gene: TRBJ1-1; CDR3nt: TGTGCCAGCAGTTGGCTGCCAGGGACTGAAGCTTTCTTT; CDR3aa: CASSWLPGTEAFF
v_gene: TRBV2; abundance: NA; d_gene: TRBD1; j_gene: TRBJ2-1; CDR3nt: TGTGCCAGCAGCGAGGACAGGGGCACCTACAATGAGCAGTTCTTC; CDR3aa: CASSEDRGTYNEQFF
v_gene: TRBV14; abundance: NA; d_gene: TRBD2; j_gene: TRBJ2-3; CDR3nt: TGTGCCAGCAGCCAAGATACAGGACTAGCGCAGTATTTT; CDR3aa: CASSQDTGLAQYF
v_gene: TRBV5-1; abundance: NA; d_gene: NA; j_gene: TRBJ2-1; CDR3nt: TGCGCCAGCAGCTTGGGAGTGTGGGGGTCGAGCAATGAGCAGTTCTTC; CDR3aa: CASSLGVWGSSNEQFF
v_gene: TRBV10-2; abundance: NA; d_gene: NA; j_gene: TRBJ2-1; CDR3nt: TGCGCCAGCAGTGATAGTCGGGACCGCCCCAGGAATGAGCAGTTCTTC; CDR3aa: CASSDSRDRPRNEQFF
v_gene: TRBV6-2/TRBV6-3; abundance: NA; d_gene: NA; j_gene: TRBJ2-7; CDR3nt: TGTGCCAGCAGTCCAGGAGGGGCGACCTTCTGGGAGCAGTACTTC; CDR3aa: CASSPGGATFWEQYF
v_gene: TRBV19; abundance: NA; d_gene: NA; j_gene: TRBJ2-3; CDR3nt: TGTGCCAGTAGTATAGGATCCAGAGCAGATACGCAGTATTTT; CDR3aa: CASSIGSRADTQYF
v_gene: TRBV14; abundance: NA; d_gene: NA; j_gene: TRBJ1-5; CDR3nt: TGTGCCAGCAGGAGATTCAGCGTAAAGGGTCAGCCCCAGCATTTT; CDR3aa: CASRRFSVKGQPQHF
v_gene: TRBV4-1; abundance: NA; d_gene: TRBD1; j_gene: TRBJ1-2; CDR3nt: TGCGCCAGCAGCCAGGAACCGGGACAGGTATTTAACTATGGCTACACCTTC; CDR3aa: CASSQEPGQVFNYGYTF
v_gene: TRBV6-2/TRBV6-3; abundance: NA; d_gene: TRBD1; j_gene: TRBJ1-2; CDR3nt: TGTGCCAGCAGTCTTGAGGGGGCCGGGTATGGCTACACCTTC; CDR3aa: CASSLEGAGYGYTF
v_gene: TRBV11-3; abundance: NA; d_gene: NA; j_gene: TRBJ2-1; CDR3nt: TGTGCCAGCAGCCCCGGGACTCATGGTGAGCAGTTCTTC; CDR3aa: CASSPGTHGEQFF
v_gene: TRBV19; abundance: NA; d_gene: TRBD1; j_gene: TRBJ2-4; CDR3nt: TGTGCCAGTAGCATAAGGGGGCCTCCCAAAAACATTCAGTACTTC; CDR3aa: CASSIRGPPKNIQYF
v_gene: TRBV2; abundance: NA; d_gene: TRBD1; j_gene: TRBJ2-7; CDR3nt: TGTGCCAGCGGGACAGGGTTAGGCAACGAGCAGTACTTC; CDR3aa: CASGTGLGNEQYF
v_gene: TRBV11-3; abundance: NA; d_gene: NA; j_gene: TRBJ2-3; CDR3nt: TGTGCCAGCAGCCTAGACGGGCCTAGCACAGATACGCAGTATTTT; CDR3aa: CASSLDGPSTDTQYF
v_gene: TRBV11-3; abundance: NA; d_gene: TRBD2; j_gene: TRBJ2-5; CDR3nt: TGTGCCAGCAGCTTAGTCGCAGGCGGGGGGAGAGAGACCCAGTACTTC; CDR3aa: CASSLVAGGGRETQYF
v_gene: TRBV28; abundance: NA; d_gene: NA; j_gene: TRBJ1-4; CDR3nt: TGTGCCAGCATAAGTAATCCAAATGAAAAACTGTTTTTT; CDR3aa: CASISNPNEKLFF
v_gene: TRBV6-2/TRBV6-3; abundance: NA; d_gene: NA; j_gene: TRBJ1-2; CDR3nt: TGTGCCAGCAGTTACATGGTAGCTAACTATGGCTACACCTTC; CDR3aa: CASSYMVANYGYTF
v_gene: TRBV12-3/TRBV12-4; abundance: NA; d_gene: NA; j_gene: TRBJ1-2; CDR3nt: TGTGCCAGCAGAAACCTACGGGTAGGCTACACCTTC; CDR3aa: CASRNLRVGYTF
v_gene: TRBV7-6; abundance: NA; d_gene: TRBD1; j_gene: TRBJ1-2; CDR3nt: TGTGCCAGCAGCTCACAGGGGGCGGGATTTGGCTACACCTTC; CDR3aa: CASSSQGAGFGYTF
v_gene: TRBV15; abundance: NA; d_gene: NA; j_gene: TRBJ2-1; CDR3nt: TGTGCCACCAGCAGAGATCGGGACTCCACCTACAATGAGCAGTTCTTC; CDR3aa: CATSRDRDSTYNEQFF